This TCR beta chain came from a study of T cell repertoires in cytomegalovirus infection. General observations from the study: Ex vivo, HLA-C-restricted CMV-specific TCR beta clonotypes prevailed over the rest of the response.

As regards this clonotype: The antigen remains undetermined.

TCRdb itself ran the reads through MiXCR, one entry per CDR3 protein. The data show 75,000 to 100,000 distinct CDR3 sequences, about 29% seen once. Between the trimmed V and J ends, which lost 0 bases and 4 bases, there was a span of 12 bases. This CDR3 comprises 15 residues. Germline CDR1 and CDR2: MGHRA and YSYEKL. The source material was CD8+ T cells from cultured PBMCs, sampled from culture after CMV antigen stimulation. The receptor comes from a human donor in good health (CMV status not recorded). Some clones in this sample may be carry-over from other donors' samples. This sequence joins TRBV4-1 and TRBJ2-5, with a possible D match to TRBD2 (5 bases). The CDR3 sequence is CASSQDRDPGETQYF. CDR3 bases: TGCGCCAGCAGCCAAGATCGGGATCCGGGAGAGACCCAGTACTTC.